These T cell receptor beta chains were read from a single sample in a study of blood T cell repertoires in COVID-19. Using immunoSEQ multiplex PCR, the repertoire was profiled, and TCRdb retains in-frame clones only, with some absent. Here the sample spans roughly 180,000 clones, approximately 78% being singletons. Sequencing was done on a sample of peripheral blood. These receptors originate from an elderly woman with COVID-19, enrolled during active disease. CDR3s include the opening cysteine and the closing phenylalanine or tryptophan. Fields, in order: V gene, J gene, CDR3 length, clone size, D gene, CDR3 protein, CDR3 DNA. D genes are given only for firm matches. Only some rows state a clone size, as once, few, many or a class for expanded clones.

v_gene: TRBV27
j_gene: TRBJ1-2
len: 14
abundance: .
d_gene: .
CDR3aa: CASSLQYPGYGYTF
CDR3nt: TGTGCCAGCAGTTTACAGTATCCGGGATATGGCTACACCTTC

v_gene: TRBV21-1
j_gene: TRBJ1-5
len: 13
abundance: once
d_gene: .
CDR3aa: CASSERFNQPQHF
CDR3nt: TGTGCCAGCAGCGAGCGATTCAATCAGCCCCAGCATTTT

v_gene: TRBV2
j_gene: TRBJ1-1
len: 13
abundance: once
d_gene: .
CDR3aa: CASGRVQNTEAFF
CDR3nt: TGTGCCAGCGGCAGGGTTCAGAACACTGAAGCTTTCTTT

v_gene: TRBV7-9
j_gene: TRBJ1-6
len: 12
abundance: .
d_gene: .
CDR3aa: CASTFGQTPLHF
CDR3nt: TGTGCCAGCACTTTTGGGCAGACACCCCTCCACTTT

v_gene: TRBV12-5
j_gene: TRBJ1-1
len: 12
abundance: .
d_gene: .
CDR3aa: CASGLDSFEAFF
CDR3nt: TGTGCTAGTGGTTTGGACAGTTTCGAAGCTTTCTTT

v_gene: TRBV13
j_gene: TRBJ2-5
len: 19
abundance: .
d_gene: TRBD2
CDR3aa: CASSFYATSGSGGQETQYF
CDR3nt: TGTGCCAGCAGCTTTTACGCGACTAGCGGGAGCGGGGGGCAAGAGACCCAGTACTTC

v_gene: TRBV3-1/TRBV3-2
j_gene: TRBJ1-5
len: 12
abundance: .
d_gene: .
CDR3aa: CASSQADQPQHF
CDR3nt: TGTGCCAGCAGCCAAGCGGATCAGCCCCAGCATTTT

v_gene: TRBV29-1
j_gene: TRBJ2-7
len: 14
abundance: .
d_gene: TRBD2
CDR3aa: CSVVTRAGVYEQYF
CDR3nt: TGCAGCGTTGTTACTCGGGCGGGAGTCTACGAGCAGTACTTC

v_gene: TRBV7-7
j_gene: TRBJ2-5
len: 16
abundance: .
d_gene: TRBD2
CDR3aa: CASSLGTSGTQETQYF
CDR3nt: TGTGCCAGCAGCTTGGGGACTAGCGGAACTCAAGAGACCCAGTACTTC

v_gene: TRBV10-3
j_gene: TRBJ1-3
len: 15
abundance: .
d_gene: .
CDR3aa: CAINGQGSSGNTIYF
CDR3nt: TGTGCCATCAACGGGCAGGGAAGCTCTGGAAACACCATATATTTT

v_gene: TRBV18
j_gene: TRBJ2-1
len: 15
abundance: .
d_gene: .
CDR3aa: CASSPPSGGHNEQFF
CDR3nt: TGTGCCAGCTCACCACCTTCTGGGGGCCACAATGAGCAGTTCTTC

v_gene: TRBV12-3/TRBV12-4
j_gene: TRBJ1-2
len: 12
abundance: .
d_gene: .
CDR3aa: CASSFQNYGYTF
CDR3nt: TGTGCCAGCAGTTTTCAGAACTATGGCTACACCTTC

v_gene: TRBV28
j_gene: TRBJ2-3
len: 18
abundance: .
d_gene: TRBD2
CDR3aa: CASSSRGTSGGITDTQYF
CDR3nt: TGTGCCAGCAGTTCCCGGGGGACTAGCGGGGGGATCACAGATACGCAGTATTTT

v_gene: TRBV5-4
j_gene: TRBJ2-7
len: 16
abundance: .
d_gene: TRBD2
CDR3aa: CASSSGLAGLSYEQYF
CDR3nt: TGTGCCAGCAGCTCAGGACTAGCGGGCCTCTCCTACGAGCAGTACTTC

v_gene: TRBV15
j_gene: TRBJ2-5
len: 13
abundance: .
d_gene: .
CDR3aa: CATTQRGGETQYF
CDR3nt: TGTGCCACCACCCAGAGGGGGGGAGAGACCCAGTACTTC

v_gene: TRBV7-9
j_gene: TRBJ2-1
len: 15
abundance: .
d_gene: .
CDR3aa: CASSLSILPIPEQFF
CDR3nt: TGTGCCAGCAGCTTATCTATCCTTCCGATACCAGAGCAGTTCTTC

v_gene: TRBV18
j_gene: TRBJ1-5
len: 15
abundance: .
d_gene: TRBD1
CDR3aa: CASSLGQGRNQPQHF
CDR3nt: TGTGCCAGCTCACTCGGACAGGGACGAAATCAGCCCCAGCATTTT

v_gene: TRBV20-1
j_gene: TRBJ1-6
len: 14
abundance: .
d_gene: .
CDR3aa: CSASPRNYNSPLHF
CDR3nt: TGCAGTGCTAGTCCGAGGAACTATAATTCACCCCTCCACTTT

v_gene: TRBV5-1
j_gene: TRBJ2-1
len: 16
abundance: few
d_gene: TRBD2
CDR3aa: CASSLMGGGDNNEQFF
CDR3nt: TGCGCCAGCAGCTTAATGGGCGGGGGGGACAACAATGAGCAGTTCTTC

v_gene: TRBV15
j_gene: TRBJ2-3
len: 13
abundance: .
d_gene: .
CDR3aa: CATSRGTAYTQYF
CDR3nt: TGTGCCACCAGCAGAGGCACCGCGTATACGCAGTATTTT

v_gene: TRBV5-1
j_gene: TRBJ2-3
len: 15
abundance: .
d_gene: .
CDR3aa: CASSLAGWDTDTQYF
CDR3nt: TGCGCCAGCAGCTTGGCAGGGTGGGATACAGATACGCAGTATTTT

v_gene: TRBV28
j_gene: TRBJ1-5
len: 14
abundance: .
d_gene: TRBD1
CDR3aa: CASNPQGAGQPQHF
CDR3nt: TGTGCCAGCAACCCTCAGGGGGCTGGTCAGCCCCAGCATTTT

v_gene: TRBV7-8
j_gene: TRBJ2-3
len: 15
abundance: .
d_gene: .
CDR3aa: CASSPLGASWDTQYF
CDR3nt: TGTGCCAGCAGCCCACTAGGAGCTTCATGGGATACGCAGTATTTT

v_gene: TRBV6-1
j_gene: TRBJ1-3
len: 14
abundance: .
d_gene: .
CDR3aa: CASSEGPAGNTIYF
CDR3nt: TGTGCCAGCAGTGAAGGCCCAGCTGGAAACACCATATATTTT

v_gene: TRBV27
j_gene: TRBJ2-4
len: 15
abundance: .
d_gene: .
CDR3aa: CASSPGAYLQNIQYF
CDR3nt: TGTGCCAGCAGTCCCGGAGCGTACTTACAAAACATTCAGTACTTC

v_gene: TRBV28
j_gene: TRBJ1-1
len: 16
abundance: once
d_gene: TRBD1
CDR3aa: CASSDRDEGMNTEAFF
CDR3nt: TGTGCCAGCAGTGACAGGGATGAGGGCATGAACACTGAAGCTTTCTTT

v_gene: TRBV6-2/TRBV6-3
j_gene: TRBJ2-1
len: 14
abundance: .
d_gene: .
CDR3aa: CASSYALAVDEQFF
CDR3nt: TGTGCCAGCAGTTACGCACTAGCTGTGGATGAGCAGTTCTTC

v_gene: TRBV29-1
j_gene: TRBJ1-2
len: 12
abundance: .
d_gene: TRBD1
CDR3aa: CSGLQGDYGYTF
CDR3nt: TGCAGCGGCCTACAGGGGGACTATGGCTACACCTTC